The 31 T cell receptor beta chains below come from one sample, sequenced in a study of neurological immune-mediated disorders. MiXCR, applied by TCRdb to the 5' RACE reads, yields one record per CDR3 protein. This table has around 47,000 distinct CDR3 sequences, roughly 13% appearing once. Material: PBMCs. Source of these receptors: a female donor in good health.

The V and J genes are TRBV3-1 and TRBJ1-2, with no clear D. The CDR3 length is 14 residues. V was clipped by 5 bases and J by 0 bases, with 10 bases between them. Germline values: CDR1 LGHDT, CDR2 YNNKEL (reference sequence). The CDR3 DNA reads as TGTGCCAGCAGCTCGGTGGCCGCTAACTATGGCTACACCTTC. This encodes CASSSVAANYGYTF.

The chain combines TRBV12-3 or TRBV12-4 with TRBJ1-5; D perhaps matches TRBD1 (5 bases). V lost 2 bases and J lost 6, with 11 bases in between. The CDR3 loop spans 14 amino acids. CDR3 in DNA: TGTGCCAGCAGTTTAATGCAGGGTGCTCAGCCCCAGCATTTT. It specifies CASSLMQGAQPQHF.

This clonotype has a count of ten or more. The genes are TRBV27 and TRBJ2-1; 14 bases map to TRBD2. Germline values: CDR1 MNHEY, CDR2 SMNVEV (reference sequence). After removal of 4 bases from V and 0 bases from J, the junction contained 5 bases not matched to a gene. The CDR3 covers 18 residues. The CDR3 bases are TGTGCCAGCAGTTCGGGACTAGCGGGGGTGAACTCCTACAATGAGCAGTTCTTC. It specifies CASSSGLAGVNSYNEQFF.

In its sample, this clonotype was seen many times. The chain uses TRBV5-1 and TRBJ2-1; TRBD2 aligns across 10 bases. Germline assignment: CDR1 SGHRS and CDR2 YFSETQ. The trim removed 4 bases at V and 3 bases at J, leaving 7 bases unmatched. This CDR3 has 16 residues. CDR3 amino acids: CASSGSPSGSYNEQFF. CDR3 nucleotide sequence: TGCGCCAGCAGCGGATCCCCTAGCGGGAGCTACAATGAGCAGTTCTTC.

This clonotype was counted ten times or more. This CDR3 is CASSGTGSEQYF. CDR3 bases: TGTGCCAGCTCCGGGACAGGGTCCGAGCAGTACTTC. The rearrangement uses TRBV10-3 and TRBJ2-7; 9 bases are a match to TRBD1. Germline lookup yields CDR1 ENHRY and CDR2 SYGVKD. This CDR3 has 12 amino acids. V shed 10 bases, J shed 6 bases, and the junction held 7 bases outside the gene matches.

The chain is built from TRBV20-1 and TRBJ2-3; 8 nucleotides agree with TRBD2. After removal of 3 bases from V and 2 bases from J, the junction contained 13 bases not matched to a gene. Germline CDR1 is DFQATT and CDR2 is SNEGSKA (reference sequence). The CDR3 length is 17 residues. The CDR3 nucleotides read TGCAGTGCTAGTGGGCTAGCGGGCCGAGCATACACAGATACGCAGTATTTT. Translated, it gives CSASGLAGRAYTDTQYF.

This clonotype was picked up many times. V and J are TRBV6-5 and TRBJ1-3, with D perhaps matching TRBD1 (5 bases). The CDR3 is 16 residues long. Looked up from germline, CDR1 is MNHEY and CDR2 is SVGAGI. V gave up 6 bases and J gave up 0 bases, with 15 bases separating them. As DNA, the CDR3 is TGTGCCAGCAGCTCTAGTGGGGGATTCTCTGGAAACACCATATATTTT. The encoded protein is CASSSSGGFSGNTIYF.

This clonotype was recorded many times. V and J are TRBV7-9 and TRBJ2-3, with TRBD2 matching over 14 bases. J was trimmed by 1 base and V by 5 bases; bases with no gene match: 5. The CDR3 length is 17 residues. Germline lookup yields CDR1 SEHNR and CDR2 FQNEAQ (reference sequence). The CDR3 here is CASSAPGLAGGTDTQYF. CDR3 bases: TGTGCCAGCAGCGCCCCGGGACTAGCGGGGGGCACAGATACGCAGTATTTT. The full variable domain, with the rest looked up from reference TRBV7-9 and TRBJ2-3, is DTGVSQNPRHKITKRGQNVTFRCDPISEHNRLYWYRQTLGQGPEFLTYFQNEAQLEKSRLLSDRFSAERPKGSFSTLEIQRTEQGDSAMYLCASSAPGLAGGTDTQYFGPGTRLTVL.

Ten or more counts support this clonotype. The genes are TRBV3-1 and TRBJ2-1; 10 nucleotides align to TRBD2. Germline CDR1 reads LGHDT; CDR2 reads YNNKEL (reference sequence). V lost 5 bases, J lost 5 bases, and 6 bases stayed unmatched. The CDR3 is made up of 15 amino acids. CDR3 amino acids: CASSSRTSGNNEQFF. The CDR3 nucleotides are TGTGCCAGCAGCAGTCGGACTAGCGGTAACAATGAGCAGTTCTTC.

At least ten counts were recorded for this clonotype. The rearrangement joins TRBV20-1 to TRBJ2-1; TRBD1 matches 8 bases. The J segment lost 7 bases and the V segment lost 3 bases, leaving 29 bases of the junction unmatched. Germline CDR1 DFQATT, CDR2 SNEGSKA (reference sequence). The CDR3 is 21 residues long. Here the CDR3 DNA reads TGCAGTGCTAGGGGACCGGTTGGGACAGGAAAGCCCCTACAAGGTATGAATGAGCAGTTCTTC. Encoded protein: CSARGPVGTGKPLQGMNEQFF.

This clonotype was recorded at least ten times. The chain combines TRBV12-3 or TRBV12-4 with TRBJ1-3; no definite D call. The CDR3 covers 16 residues. The germline V and J ends were trimmed by 0 bases and 1 base, with 10 bases remaining between them. The CDR3 region is CASSLAILASGNTIYF. In DNA, the CDR3 is TGTGCCAGCAGTTTAGCGATACTGGCGTCTGGAAACACCATATATTTT.

This clonotype was counted many times. The chain recombines TRBV20-1 with TRBJ2-1; possible D gene TRBD2, 5 bases. V gave up 5 bases and J gave up 6 bases, with 17 bases separating them. The CDR3 spans 14 residues. Germline V lookup: CDR1 DFQATT, CDR2 SNEGSKA (reference sequence). CDR3 region: CSAYDYHKTNEQFF. The DNA for the CDR3 is TGCAGTGCTTATGACTACCATAAAACCAATGAGCAGTTCTTC.

The genes are TRBV9 and TRBJ2-7; no definite D call. Trimming removed 2 bases at V and 5 bases at J, with 17 bases between. Germline assignment: CDR1 SGDLS and CDR2 YYNGEE. This CDR3 has 15 amino acids. CDR3 nucleotide sequence: TGTGCCAGCAGCGTTCTCCCAGCAGGTCCCCACGAGCAGTACTTC. It specifies CASSVLPAGPHEQYF.

This clonotype was recorded many times. The chain links TRBV18 to TRBJ2-1; 8 bases line up with TRBD2. Germline assignment: CDR1 KGHSH and CDR2 LQKENI. This CDR3 is built from 15 residues. Trimming took 4 bases from V and 2 from J; bases not matched to a gene: 4. CDR3 nucleotides: TGTGCCAGCTCACAAAGTAGCGGGACCTACAATGAGCAGTTCTTC. Translated: CASSQSSGTYNEQFF. The entire variable domain, with the rest obtained from reference TRBV18 and TRBJ2-1, is as follows: NAGVMQNPRHLVRRRGQEARLRCSPMKGHSHVYWYRQLPEEGLKFMVYLQKENIIDESGMPKERFSAEFPKEGPSILRIQQVVRGDSAAYFCASSQSSGTYNEQFFGPGTRLTVL.

This clonotype appeared many times. The J gene is TRBJ2-1, the V gene TRBV5-1; D unclear. V was cut by 0 bases and J by 7 bases, with 14 bases left in between. Per germline, CDR1 SGHRS and CDR2 YFSETQ. The CDR3 has 15 amino acids. CDR3 in DNA: TGCGCCAGCAGCTTGGCGGCCCCCCCAGCGAATGAGCAGTTCTTC. This sequence encodes CASSLAAPPANEQFF. Using reference TRBV5-1 and TRBJ2-1 for the parts outside the CDR3, the full variable domain is KAGVTQTPRYLIKTRGQQVTLSCSPISGHRSVSWYQQTPGQGLQFLFEYFSETQRNKGNFPGRFSGRQFSNSRSEMNVSTLELGDSALYLCASSLAAPPANEQFFGPGTRLTVL.

Many counts were recorded for this clonotype. V is TRBV12-3 or TRBV12-4 and J is TRBJ2-2; 11 bases match TRBD2. This CDR3 has 24 residues. Trimming cost V 3 bases and J 2 bases; bases outside gene matches: 26. The CDR3 bases are TGTGCCAGCAGTTTCTCTCGTATACTGACAGACCTAGCGGGAGGAGGACCCAACACCGGGGAGCTGTTTTTT. It specifies CASSFSRILTDLAGGGPNTGELFF.

This clonotype was seen repeatedly, ten times or more. The chain recombines TRBV7-9 with TRBJ2-7, with 8 bases that match TRBD2. V shed 4 bases and J 6 bases; nucleotides not matched to a gene: 20. The germline CDR1 and CDR2 sequences are SEHNR and FQNEAQ (reference sequence). This CDR3 spans 18 amino acids. CDR3 sequence (DNA): TGTGCCAGCAGCTCATCTCTCGCCAGGACTAGCAGGCCTAGCGAGCAGTACTTC. It specifies CASSSSLARTSRPSEQYF. The full variable domain, completed using reference TRBV7-9 and TRBJ2-7, is DTGVSQNPRHKITKRGQNVTFRCDPISEHNRLYWYRQTLGQGPEFLTYFQNEAQLEKSRLLSDRFSAERPKGSFSTLEIQRTEQGDSAMYLCASSSSLARTSRPSEQYFGPGTRLTVT.

This clonotype appeared many times. For the CDR3, the DNA is TGCGCCAGCAGCGCTTCAGGGTCGCGGAGCTCCTACGAGCAGTACTTC. It yields the protein CASSASGSRSSYEQYF. J is TRBJ2-7 and V is TRBV5-1, with D maybe TRBD1 (5 bases). This CDR3 comprises 16 residues. V shed 4 bases and J shed 0 bases, with 17 bases lying between them. The germline gives CDR1 SGHRS, CDR2 YFSETQ.

The sample holds many counts of this clonotype. J is TRBJ1-1 and V is TRBV6-5; possible D gene TRBD1, 5 bases. Germline loops: CDR1 MNHEY, CDR2 SVGAGI. With 2 bases removed from V and 1 base from J, the gap between germline ends came to 14 bases. This CDR3 has 16 amino acids. CDR3 bases: TGTGCCAGCAGTTACCGGGGGTCAGGGCCGAACACTGAAGCTTTCTTT. Translation: CASSYRGSGPNTEAFF.

This clonotype was detected many times. J is TRBJ2-5 and V is TRBV5-1, with D perhaps being TRBD1 or TRBD2 (5 bases each). CDR1 is SGHRS and CDR2 is YFSETQ in the germline V gene. This CDR3 has 14 residues. The V end lost 4 bases, the J end lost 2 bases, and 12 bases lay between the germline ends. In DNA form, the CDR3 reads TGCGCCAGCAGCCCGGGACGGGAACAAGAGACCCAGTACTTC. Its protein is CASSPGREQETQYF.

In regard to this clonotype: A much larger clone lies one base from this, so it may be a read error. This chain links TRBV6-5 with TRBJ2-1, with 8 positions matching TRBD2. The V gene end was trimmed by 5 bases and the J gene end by 1 base; junction bases not matched to a gene: 13. From germline, CDR1 is MNHEY and CDR2 SVGAGI. The CDR3 has 18 amino acids. The CDR3 sequence: CASSRPQSGSMSYNEQFF. The CDR3 nucleotides are TGTGCCAGCAGTCGACCCCAAAGCGGGAGTATGTCCTACAATGAGCAGTTCTTC.

This clonotype was seen ten or more times. The chain joins TRBV29-1 to TRBJ1-4; possible D gene TRBD1, 6 bases. Trimming shortened V by 1 base and J by 4 bases, and 13 bases separated the two germline ends. Per the germline V gene, CDR1 is SQVTM and CDR2 is ANQGSEA. The CDR3 length is 15 residues. CDR3 DNA: TGCAGCGTTGAAGGGGGGGGCTTTGGTAATGAAAAACTGTTTTTT. Protein product: CSVEGGGFGNEKLFF.

This clonotype was seen at least ten times. The V call is TRBV12-3 or TRBV12-4, the J call TRBJ2-2; D may be TRBD1 or TRBD2 (5 bases each). This CDR3 is built from 13 residues. V dropped 7 bases and J dropped 6 bases, with 12 bases sitting between them. CDR3 protein: CASKEGPSGELFF. CDR3 in DNA: TGTGCCAGCAAAGAGGGGCCCTCCGGGGAGCTGTTTTTT.

There are many counts of this clonotype. This chain joins TRBV11-3 and TRBJ2-4; D is possibly TRBD2 (5 bases). Trimming removed 3 bases at V and 2 bases at J, with 11 bases between. The CDR3 totals 15 residues. Germline V gene data show CDR1 as SGHNT and CDR2 as YENEEA. Written as DNA, the CDR3 is TGTGCCAGCAGCTTGAGGGCAGGACCCAAAAACATTCAGTACTTC. Protein: CASSLRAGPKNIQYF.

In this sample, this clonotype turned up many times. This chain connects TRBV30 to TRBJ2-1; unclear D gene. The V gene lost 1 base and the J gene lost 9 bases, with 7 bases spanning the gap. This CDR3 has 11 amino acids. Germline V gene sequence: CDR1 GTSNPN, CDR2 SVGIG (reference sequence). CDR3 loop: CAWSASTEQFF. Written as DNA, the CDR3 is TGTGCCTGGAGTGCCTCCACTGAGCAGTTCTTC. The whole variable domain, filled in from reference TRBV30 and TRBJ2-1, reads SQTIHQWPATLVQPVGSPLSLECTVEGTSNPNLYWYRQAAGRGLQLLFYSVGIGQISSEVPQNLSASRPQDRQFILSSKKLLLSDSGFYLCAWSASTEQFFGPGTRLTVL.

This clonotype was counted at least ten times. The chain links TRBV12-3 or TRBV12-4 to TRBJ2-6, with 9 bases identical to TRBD1. V dropped 3 bases and J dropped 0; count of bases not matched to a gene: 3. The CDR3 length is 17 residues. The chain's CDR3 is CASSLGTGNSGANVLTF. CDR3 coding DNA: TGTGCCAGCAGTTTGGGGACAGGGAACTCTGGGGCCAACGTCCTGACTTTC.

In its sample, this clonotype was seen many times. The gene calls are TRBV20-1 and TRBJ1-4; D is unclear. This CDR3 is built from 13 residues. CDR1 is DFQATT, CDR2 SNEGSKA, per germline (reference sequence). Trimming shortened V by 3 bases and J by 2 bases, and 7 bases separated the two germline ends. The CDR3 DNA follows: TGCAGTGCTAGTCGAGGGACTAATGAAAAACTGTTTTTT. As protein: CSASRGTNEKLFF.

The chain combines TRBV20-1 with TRBJ1-1; the D gene is possibly TRBD1 (5 bases). CDR1 and CDR2 (germline): DFQATT, SNEGSKA (reference sequence). The CDR3 has 14 residues. With 3 bases removed from V and 1 base from J, the gap between germline ends came to 12 bases. The CDR3 reads CSARRGGGNTEAFF. DNA for the CDR3: TGCAGTGCTAGGCGCGGGGGGGGGAACACTGAAGCTTTCTTT.

This clonotype was picked up many times. This chain uses TRBV13 with TRBJ2-1; D is ambiguous. This CDR3 is built from 11 residues. CDR1 is PRHDT, CDR2 FYEKMQ, per germline (reference sequence). Trimming took 2 bases from V and 8 from J, leaving 4 bases between them. The CDR3: CASSLTYEQFF. CDR3 nucleotide sequence: TGTGCCAGCAGCTTAACCTATGAGCAGTTCTTC.

Ten or more counts support this clonotype. The V call is TRBV27, the J call TRBJ1-1, with D unclear. The CDR3 length is 15 residues. Germline-derived CDR1 and CDR2 are MNHEY and SMNVEV (reference sequence). Trimming took 6 bases from V and 11 from J, leaving 25 bases between them. The CDR3 loop reads CASRPLTLIGDEAFF. CDR3 DNA: TGTGCCAGCAGACCCCTTACGTTAATTGGAGACGAGGCTTTCTTT.

Only a few counts were recorded for this clonotype. The genes are TRBV5-1 and TRBJ2-5; the D is unclear. CDR3 length equals 13 residues. Germline V CDR1 and CDR2: SGHRS, YFSETQ. The ends were cut back, 1 base at V and 1 base at J, with 5 bases in the middle. Here the CDR3 reads CASSLQIQETQYF. In nucleotides, the CDR3 is TGCGCCAGCAGCTTGCAGATCCAAGAGACCCAGTACTTC. The entire variable domain, with the rest obtained from reference TRBV5-1 and TRBJ2-5, is as follows: KAGVTQTPRYLIKTRGQQVTLSCSPISGHRSVSWYQQTPGQGLQFLFEYFSETQRNKGNFPGRFSGRQFSNSRSEMNVSTLELGDSALYLCASSLQIQETQYFGPGTRLLVL.